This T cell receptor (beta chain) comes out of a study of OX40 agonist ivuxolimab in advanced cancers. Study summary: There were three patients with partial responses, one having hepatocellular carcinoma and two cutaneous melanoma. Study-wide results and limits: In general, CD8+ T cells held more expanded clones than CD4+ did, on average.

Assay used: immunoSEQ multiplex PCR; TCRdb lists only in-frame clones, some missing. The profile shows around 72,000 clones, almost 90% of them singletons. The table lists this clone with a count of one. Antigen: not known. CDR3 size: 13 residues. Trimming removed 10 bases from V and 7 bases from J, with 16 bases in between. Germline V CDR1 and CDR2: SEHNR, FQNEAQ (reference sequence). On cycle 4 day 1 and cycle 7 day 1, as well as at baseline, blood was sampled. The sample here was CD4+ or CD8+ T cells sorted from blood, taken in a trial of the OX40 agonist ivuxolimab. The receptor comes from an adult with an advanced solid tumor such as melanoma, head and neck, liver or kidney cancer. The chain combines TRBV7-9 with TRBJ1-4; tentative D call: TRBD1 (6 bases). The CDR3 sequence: CATTGGQGEKLFF. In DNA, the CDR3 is TGTGCCACCACCGGGGGCCAGGGTGAAAAACTGTTTTTT.